What follows describes a single TCR beta chain. Clones were read by immunoSEQ multiplex PCR, and TCRdb kept only the in-frame ones, dropping some. This table holds 230,000 or so clones, about 88% found once. The data were obtained in a study of blood T cell repertoires in COVID-19. V was clipped by 2 bases and J by 4 bases; unmatched bases: 1. The germline V gene has CDR1 MNHEY and CDR2 SVGEGT. There are 15 residues in the CDR3. Cohorts were based on clinical histories the participants reported. This chain links TRBV6-2 or TRBV6-3 with TRBJ2-2; TRBD1 matches 10 bases. Sequencing was carried out using PBMCs or T cells enriched from blood (not recorded which). The origin of this receptor is a woman under 40 who had recovered from COVID-19. CDR3 in amino acids: CASSYRQGATGELFF. In DNA form, the CDR3 reads TGTGCCAGCAGTTACCGACAGGGGGCCACCGGGGAGCTGTTTTTT.